This section outlines one T cell receptor beta chain sequence together with its context. This clone occurred once. Its antigen is still unknown. The input lacks base qualities; no much larger clone sits a single base away. The data derive from a study of cytomegalovirus exposure and HLA in healthy donors (dated by TCRdb to the late 2010s). Study-level background: A later analysis indicated that the 95 to 150 validation repertoires were generated on the platform also employed for the 720 or so repertoires of the first cohort. The aim of the study was to test whether cataloging public T cell receptors could identify signatures of past pathogen exposure. Along with the roughly 670-subject first cohort, a separate validation cohort of some 130 different subjects was used. To predict cytomegalovirus infection status, the study brought together high-throughput TCR immunosequencing, statistical association of individual TCRs with disease status, and machine learning. What the study reported, not specific to this receptor: A total of some 180 TCR beta chains were listed by the study as associated with cytomegalovirus. Of the cluster scores, approximately 94% were above 0 in a later analysis, which found that TCRs clustered in the first cohort also tended to co-occur in the roughly 130 validation repertoires. It was suggested by the authors that the approach could potentially be generalized to other disease states and immunological phenotypes. In both the original and validation cohorts, the classifier was reported to diagnose cytomegalovirus status with high specificity and sensitivity. Most TCR sequences were observed very rarely across donors, whereas some public TCRs were present in many individuals. A later analysis had no HLA typing for the validation cohort, so co-occurrence there was scored across all 130 or so repertoires. Three of the identified cytomegalovirus-associated TCR beta chains were confirmed in vitro to be specific for cytomegalovirus antigens.

Donors formed part of the validation cohort, which comprised approximately 130 subjects and was distinct from the first cohort of some 700 subjects. Library construction relied on the immunoSEQ multiplex PCR assay. For the original study's pipeline: A statistical classification framework was developed to diagnose cytomegalovirus status using the catalog of TCR beta chain sequences. The clones in this table, taken by TCRdb from immuneACCESS, are in-frame only. Not every clone is retained; where verified, under half of the shortfall comes from an unresolved V gene, and the cause of the rest is unknown. The V and J calls and clone size come from that table; D and trimming were worked out from the DNA. A total of about 120,000 clones appear in this sample, around 95% of them only once. The ten biggest clones cover less than 2% of the sample. Taken from the germline V gene, the CDR1 and CDR2 loops are SGDLS and YYNGEE. Counted from cysteine to phenylalanine, this CDR3 has 15 amino acids. Only CDR3 DNA remains: 45 bases, in frame from the first base. V is pruned by 2 bases and J by 5 bases, leaving 7 bases of the junction without a gene match.

This clonotype was obtained from a man aged 18 to 29 in good health and CMV-seronegative. The chain couples TRBV9 to TRBJ2-5; TRBD2 lines up with 9 middle nucleotides. The material sequenced was PBMCs. The CDR3 region: CASSVSGRGEETQYF. The sequenced DNA: TGTGCCAGCAGCGTTAGCGGGAGAGGGGAGGAGACCCAGTACTTC.